This TCR beta chain was profiled in a study of early T cells in non-severe SARS-CoV-2 infection. Looking at the study overall: Whole-blood bulk RNA, unsorted, was sequenced, and chains were unpaired.

This clonotype occurred many times. Its antigen is unknown. Deletions cut 4 bases from V and 5 bases from J, with 15 bases between. Germline-derived CDR1 and CDR2 are SGHRS and YFSETQ. This CDR3 comprises 14 residues. Regarding the study as a whole: Comparison of clonotypes with VDJdb favored anti-spike CD8 responses while missing private and CD4 specificities.

Attachment of unique molecular identifiers was made to individual cDNA molecules. TCRdb recomputed calls from the 5' RACE reads with MiXCR, one row per CDR3 protein. The table shows around 20,000 distinct CDR3 sequences, with about 4.5% occurring only once. Sequencing was done on a sample of whole blood. The chain carries TRBV5-1 and TRBJ2-5; tentatively, D is TRBD2 (6 bases). This receptor was obtained from an adult who was a healthcare worker with PCR-confirmed SARS-CoV-2 infection or an uninfected control (not recorded which). The CDR3 here is CASSRRTSLETQYF. Here the CDR3 DNA reads TGCGCCAGCAGCAGGAGAACTAGCCTCGAGACCCAGTACTTC. Variable domain in full (rest from reference TRBV5-1 and TRBJ2-5): KAGVTQTPRYLIKTRGQQVTLSCSPISGHRSVSWYQQTPGQGLQFLFEYFSETQRNKGNFPGRFSGRQFSNSRSEMNVSTLELGDSALYLCASSRRTSLETQYFGPGTRLLVL.